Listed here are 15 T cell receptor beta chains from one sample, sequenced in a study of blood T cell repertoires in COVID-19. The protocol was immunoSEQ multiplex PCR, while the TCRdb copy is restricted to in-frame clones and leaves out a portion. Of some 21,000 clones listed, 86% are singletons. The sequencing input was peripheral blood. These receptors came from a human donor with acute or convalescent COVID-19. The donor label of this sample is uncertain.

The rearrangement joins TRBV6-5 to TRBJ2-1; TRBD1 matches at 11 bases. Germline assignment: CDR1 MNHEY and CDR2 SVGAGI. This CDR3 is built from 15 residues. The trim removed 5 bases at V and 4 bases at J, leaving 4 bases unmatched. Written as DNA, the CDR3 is TGTGCCAGCAGTAGGGACAGGGGGTATTACAATGAGCAGTTCTTC. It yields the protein CASSRDRGYYNEQFF.

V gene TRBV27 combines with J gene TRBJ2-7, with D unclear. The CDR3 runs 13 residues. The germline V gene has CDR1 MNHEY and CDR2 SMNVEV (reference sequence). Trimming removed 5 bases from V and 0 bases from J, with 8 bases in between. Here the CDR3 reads CASSQTGSYEQYF. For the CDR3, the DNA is TGTGCCAGCAGTCAAACTGGCTCCTACGAGCAGTACTTC.

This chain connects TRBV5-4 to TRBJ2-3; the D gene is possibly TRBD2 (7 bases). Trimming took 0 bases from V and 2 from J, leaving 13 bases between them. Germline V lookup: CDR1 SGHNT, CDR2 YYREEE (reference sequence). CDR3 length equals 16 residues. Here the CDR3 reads CASSLVGGRSTDTQYF. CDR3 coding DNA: TGTGCCAGCAGCTTGGTCGGGGGGCGATCCACAGATACGCAGTATTTT. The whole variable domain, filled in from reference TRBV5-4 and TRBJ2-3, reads ETGVTQSPTHLIKTRGQQVTLRCSSQSGHNTVSWYQQALGQGPQFIFQYYREEENGRGNFPPRFSGLQFPNYSSELNVNALELDDSALYLCASSLVGGRSTDTQYFGPGTRLTVL.

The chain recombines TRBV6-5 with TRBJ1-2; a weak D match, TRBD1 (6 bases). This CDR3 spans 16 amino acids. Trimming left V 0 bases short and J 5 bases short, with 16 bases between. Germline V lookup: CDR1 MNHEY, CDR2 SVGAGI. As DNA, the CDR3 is TGTGCCAGCAGTTACTCGATTTCAGGGGAAGGATATGGCTACACCTTC. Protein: CASSYSISGEGYGYTF.

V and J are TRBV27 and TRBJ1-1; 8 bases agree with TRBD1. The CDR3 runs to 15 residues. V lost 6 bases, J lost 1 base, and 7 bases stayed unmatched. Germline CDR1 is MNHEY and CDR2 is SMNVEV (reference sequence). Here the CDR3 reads CASRRQGNRNTEAFF. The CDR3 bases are TGTGCCAGCAGACGACAGGGGAATAGGAACACTGAAGCTTTCTTT.

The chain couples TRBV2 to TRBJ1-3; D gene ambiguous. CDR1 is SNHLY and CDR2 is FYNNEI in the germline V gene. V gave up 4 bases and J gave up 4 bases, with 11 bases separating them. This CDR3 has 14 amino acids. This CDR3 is CASSVGQLGNTIYF. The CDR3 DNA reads TGTGCCAGCAGTGTGGGCCAACTCGGAAACACCATATATTTT.

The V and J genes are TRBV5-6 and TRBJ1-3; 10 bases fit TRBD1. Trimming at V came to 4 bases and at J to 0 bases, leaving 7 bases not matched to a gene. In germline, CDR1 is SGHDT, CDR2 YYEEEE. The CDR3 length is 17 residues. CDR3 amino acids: CASSVRQGAISGNTIYF. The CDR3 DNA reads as TGTGCCAGCAGCGTCCGACAGGGGGCTATCTCTGGAAACACCATATATTTT.

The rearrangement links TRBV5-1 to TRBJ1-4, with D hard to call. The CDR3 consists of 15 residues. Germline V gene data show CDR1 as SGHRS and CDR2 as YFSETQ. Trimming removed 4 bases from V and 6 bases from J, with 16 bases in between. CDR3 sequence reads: CASSVEGPRDEKLFF. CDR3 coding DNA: TGCGCCAGCAGCGTGGAAGGCCCACGGGATGAAAAACTGTTTTTT.

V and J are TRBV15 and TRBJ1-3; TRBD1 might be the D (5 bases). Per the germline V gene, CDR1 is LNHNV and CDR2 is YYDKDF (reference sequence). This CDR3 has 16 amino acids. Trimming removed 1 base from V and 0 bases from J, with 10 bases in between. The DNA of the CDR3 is TGTGCCACCAGCAGAGGTGGGGCCAGCTCTGGAAACACCATATATTTT. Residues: CATSRGGASSGNTIYF.

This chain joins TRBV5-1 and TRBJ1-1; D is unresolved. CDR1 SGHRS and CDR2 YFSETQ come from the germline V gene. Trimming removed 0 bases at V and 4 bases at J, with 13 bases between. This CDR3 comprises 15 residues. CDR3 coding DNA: TGCGCCAGCAGCTTGGAGGCGGGGATTTCCACTGAAGCTTTCTTT. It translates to CASSLEAGISTEAFF.

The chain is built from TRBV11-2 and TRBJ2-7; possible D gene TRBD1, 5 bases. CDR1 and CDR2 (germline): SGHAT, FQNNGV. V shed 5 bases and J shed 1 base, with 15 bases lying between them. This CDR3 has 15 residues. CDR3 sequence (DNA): TGTGCCAGCAGCGCGGAGTTGACAGCTTCCTACGAGCAGTACTTC. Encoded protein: CASSAELTASYEQYF.

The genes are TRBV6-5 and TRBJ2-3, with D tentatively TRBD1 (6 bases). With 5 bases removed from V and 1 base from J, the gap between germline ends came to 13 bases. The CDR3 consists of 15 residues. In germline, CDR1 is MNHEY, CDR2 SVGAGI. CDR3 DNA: TGTGCCAGCAGTCGCACAACAGGGCGCACAGATACGCAGTATTTT. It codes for CASSRTTGRTDTQYF.

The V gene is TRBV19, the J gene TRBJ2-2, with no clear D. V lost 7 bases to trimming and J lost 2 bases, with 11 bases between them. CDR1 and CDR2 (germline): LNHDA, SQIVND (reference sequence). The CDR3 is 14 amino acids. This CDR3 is CASNLGRNTGELFF. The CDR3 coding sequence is TGTGCCAGTAATCTTGGGCGCAACACCGGGGAGCTGTTTTTT.

The CDR3 coding sequence is TGTGCCAGTTGCGGGGGGGTTTGGAATGAGCAGTTCTTC. This codes for CASCGGVWNEQFF. The rearrangement joins TRBV6-6 to TRBJ2-1, with TRBD2 matching 9 bases. Losses at the gene ends were 9 bases for V and 7 bases for J; bases not matched to a gene: 7. This CDR3 has 13 amino acids. Germline V gives CDR1 MNHNY, CDR2 SVGAGI (reference sequence).

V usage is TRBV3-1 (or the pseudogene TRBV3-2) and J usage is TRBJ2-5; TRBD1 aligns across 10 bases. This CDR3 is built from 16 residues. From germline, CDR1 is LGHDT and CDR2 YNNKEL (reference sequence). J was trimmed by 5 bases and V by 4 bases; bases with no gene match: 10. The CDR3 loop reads CASSPLTGGERETQYF. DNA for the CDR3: TGTGCCAGCAGCCCCTTGACAGGGGGCGAAAGGGAGACCCAGTACTTC.